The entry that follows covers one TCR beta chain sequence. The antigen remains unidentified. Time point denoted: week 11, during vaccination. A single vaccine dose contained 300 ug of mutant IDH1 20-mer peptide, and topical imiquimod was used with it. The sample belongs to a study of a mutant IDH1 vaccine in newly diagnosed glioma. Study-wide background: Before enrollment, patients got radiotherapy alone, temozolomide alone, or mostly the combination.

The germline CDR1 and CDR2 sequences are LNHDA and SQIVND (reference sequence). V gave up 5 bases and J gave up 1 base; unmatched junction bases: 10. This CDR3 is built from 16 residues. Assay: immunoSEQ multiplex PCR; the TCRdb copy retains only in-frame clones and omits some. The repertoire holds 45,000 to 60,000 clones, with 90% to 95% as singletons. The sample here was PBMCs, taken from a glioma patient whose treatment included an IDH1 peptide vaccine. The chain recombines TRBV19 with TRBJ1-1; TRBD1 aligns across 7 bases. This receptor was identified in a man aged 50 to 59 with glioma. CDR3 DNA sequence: TGTGCCAGTAGTGCAGTGACAGGGTCCCGGAACACTGAAGCTTTCTTT. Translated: CASSAVTGSRNTEAFF. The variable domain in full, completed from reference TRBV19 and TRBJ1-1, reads DGGITQSPKYLFRKEGQNVTLSCEQNLNHDAMYWYRQDPGQGLRLIYYSQIVNDFQKGDIAEGYSVSREKKESFPLTVTSAQKNPTAFYLCASSAVTGSRNTEAFFGQGTRLTVV.